Following are 4 T cell receptor beta chains from one sample sequenced in a study of CD8+CD57+ T cells in acquired aplastic anemia. TCR beta VDJ combinations and CDR3 sequences were profiled from genomic DNA. TCRdb ran MiXCR on the reads and lists one entry per CDR3 protein. This sample has approximately 130,000 distinct CDR3 sequences, with less than 45% found just once. The sample comprised sorted CD4+, CD8+, or CD8+CD57+ T cells (not recorded which) from PBMCs. The origin of the receptors is a human donor in good health, serving as a control.

Only a few counts were recorded for this clonotype. Just one base apart from a much larger clone, this may be a read error. No conserved phenylalanine or tryptophan ends this CDR3, so it is likely a read error. The rearrangement uses TRBV5-1 and TRBJ2-1; TRBD2 matches at 10 bases. Trimming at V came to 4 bases and at J to 9 bases, leaving 7 bases not matched to a gene. Germline V CDR1 and CDR2: SGHRS, YFSETQ. The CDR3 consists of 14 residues. In DNA, the CDR3 is TGCGCCAGCAGCCCGGGACAGCGGGGGGGTGAGCAGTTCTCC. It encodes CASSPGQRGGEQFS.

V gene TRBV11-1 combines with J gene TRBJ2-3; 11 bases match TRBD2. Trimming removed 1 base from V and 0 bases from J; junction bases left unmatched: 18. Looked up from germline, CDR1 is SGHAT and CDR2 is FQDESV (reference sequence). CDR3 size: 22 residues. This CDR3 is CASSLGFQASGGLQSSTDTQYF. The CDR3 DNA is TGTGCCAGCAGCTTAGGATTCCAGGCTAGCGGGGGGCTCCAGTCTAGCACAGATACGCAGTATTTT.

In its sample, this clonotype was seen a few times. V is TRBV5-4 and J is TRBJ2-2; 7 bases fit TRBD1. V was pared by 5 bases and J by 7 bases, with 14 bases of the junction left unmatched. The CDR3 is made up of 16 amino acids. Germline assignment: CDR1 SGHNT and CDR2 YYREEE (reference sequence). CDR3 sequence reads: CASRTGTAGTSGELFF. The CDR3, as DNA: TGTGCCAGCAGAACCGGGACAGCAGGAACAAGCGGGGAGCTGTTTTTT.

The chain links TRBV7-6 to TRBJ1-3; 7 nucleotides align to TRBD1. Germline values: CDR1 SGHVS, CDR2 FNYEAQ. V trimming: 0 bases; J trimming: 4 bases; junction bases outside the gene matches: 3. The CDR3 consists of 15 residues. DNA of the CDR3: TGTGCCAGCAGCTTAGCTGGGACAGAAGGAAACACCATATATTTT. Protein sequence: CASSLAGTEGNTIYF.